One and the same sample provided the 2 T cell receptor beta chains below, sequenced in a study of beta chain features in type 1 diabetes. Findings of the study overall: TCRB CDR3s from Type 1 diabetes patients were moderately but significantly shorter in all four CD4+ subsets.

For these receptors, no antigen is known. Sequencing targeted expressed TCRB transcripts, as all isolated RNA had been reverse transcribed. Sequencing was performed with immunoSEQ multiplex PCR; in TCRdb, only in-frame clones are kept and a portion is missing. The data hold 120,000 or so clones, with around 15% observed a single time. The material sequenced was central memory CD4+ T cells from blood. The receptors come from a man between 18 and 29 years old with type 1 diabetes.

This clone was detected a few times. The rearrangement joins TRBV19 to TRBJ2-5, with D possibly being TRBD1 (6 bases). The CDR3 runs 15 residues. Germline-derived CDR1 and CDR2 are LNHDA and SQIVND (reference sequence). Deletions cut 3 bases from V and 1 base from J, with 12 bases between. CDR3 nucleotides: TGTGCCAGTAGTATGGTTCAGGGGTCCCAAGAGACCCAGTACTTC. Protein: CASSMVQGSQETQYF.

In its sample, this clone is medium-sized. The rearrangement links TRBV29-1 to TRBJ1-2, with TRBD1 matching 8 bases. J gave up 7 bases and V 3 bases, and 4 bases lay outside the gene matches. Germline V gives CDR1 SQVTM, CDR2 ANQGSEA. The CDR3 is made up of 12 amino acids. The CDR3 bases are TGCAGCGTTGAGAGGACAGGGACTGGCTACACCTTC. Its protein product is CSVERTGTGYTF.